One and the same sample provided the 23 T cell receptor beta chains below, sequenced in a study of human T cells and chemical hapten exposure. TCRdb re-called the RACE reads with MiXCR, one entry per CDR3 protein. Counted here are about 110,000 distinct CDR3 sequences, 9.5% to 11% occurring once; the ten biggest clones make up under 4.5%. The sample's time point: patch test 1, 2 weeks after DPC sensitization. Treatment here: therapeutic diphenylcyclopropenone sensitization with weekly scalp DPC. Specimen: whole blood, collected in connection with sensitization to the hapten diphenylcyclopropenone (DPC). The source is a woman aged 40 to 50 with alopecia areata. Some clones in this sample may be carry-over from other donors' samples.

The V gene is TRBV14, the J gene TRBJ1-1; the D is unclear. CDR1 is SGHDN, CDR2 FVKESK, per germline. Trimming cost V 0 bases and J 6 bases, with 5 bases left between them. The CDR3 runs to 12 residues. CDR3 region: CASSQETAEAFF. The CDR3, as DNA: TGTGCCAGCAGCCAAGAGACGGCTGAAGCTTTCTTT.

This clonotype was detected only a few times. V is TRBV29-1 and J is TRBJ2-1; TRBD1 is a possible D gene (5 bases). In germline, CDR1 is SQVTM, CDR2 ANQGSEA. The CDR3 is 12 residues long. V lost 6 bases and J 4 bases, leaving 10 bases between the germline ends. CDR3 region: CSVGQGYNEQFF. CDR3 nucleotides: TGCAGCGTGGGGCAAGGGTACAATGAGCAGTTCTTC.

This clonotype was seen repeatedly, ten times or more. V gene TRBV6-2 or TRBV6-3 combines with J gene TRBJ1-1; 11 bases are shared with TRBD1. The CDR3 covers 15 residues. From germline, CDR1 is MNHEY and CDR2 SVGEGT. V was clipped by 2 bases and J by 5 bases; unmatched bases: 4. CDR3 protein: CASSYPRDRGTEAFF. CDR3 bases: TGTGCCAGCAGTTACCCGCGGGACAGGGGGACTGAAGCTTTCTTT.

There are many counts of this clonotype. This rearrangement joins TRBV7-6 to TRBJ1-1, with D unclear. The CDR3 length is 14 residues. V was trimmed by 3 bases and J by 5 bases, leaving 13 bases between them. The germline CDR1 and CDR2 sequences are SGHVS and FNYEAQ. For the CDR3, the DNA is TGTGCCAGCAGCTTGAACGCCCGAAGGACTGAAGCTTTCTTT. Translated, it gives CASSLNARRTEAFF.

A few counts support this clonotype. The V gene is TRBV7-2, the J gene TRBJ2-3; D is perhaps TRBD2 (5 bases). Germline lookup yields CDR1 SGHTA and CDR2 FQGNSA. The CDR3 has 14 amino acids. The ends were cut back, 1 base at V and 6 bases at J, with 11 bases in the middle. CDR3 bases: TGTGCCAGCAGCTTAGGAACGGGGAAGGATACGCAGTATTTT. It yields the protein CASSLGTGKDTQYF.

This clonotype was recorded at least ten times. This chain uses TRBV27 with TRBJ1-1; D unclear. Germline-derived CDR1 and CDR2 are MNHEY and SMNVEV (reference sequence). V was cut by 2 bases and J by 3 bases, with 13 bases left in between. This CDR3 region has 15 residues. The CDR3 DNA reads as TGTGCCAGCAGTTTAAGGGAAGGGAGGGACACTGAAGCTTTCTTT. This sequence encodes CASSLREGRDTEAFF.

The chain recombines TRBV12-5 with TRBJ2-5, with no clear D. Germline values: CDR1 LGHNT, CDR2 FRNRAP. The CDR3 is 14 amino acids. V was pared by 5 bases and J by 1 base, with 11 bases between. CDR3 protein: CASGIGPVQETQYF. The CDR3 nucleotides read TGTGCTAGTGGTATTGGACCGGTCCAAGAGACCCAGTACTTC.

The chain recombines TRBV20-1 with TRBJ1-2; perhaps TRBD1 as D (6 bases). Trimming removed 1 base from V and 4 bases from J, with 16 bases in between. The CDR3 length is 15 residues. CDR1 DFQATT and CDR2 SNEGSKA come from the germline V gene (reference sequence). In DNA, the CDR3 is TGCAGTGCTAGAGCGGGGGCCCCACTGGGCTATGGCTACACCTTC. This sequence encodes CSARAGAPLGYGYTF.

The rearrangement uses TRBV14 and TRBJ2-1; the D is unclear. This CDR3 has 16 residues. Trimming removed 5 bases from V and 2 bases from J, with 16 bases in between. The germline gives CDR1 SGHDN, CDR2 FVKESK. CDR3 region: CASSAVVGRTYNEQFF. In DNA, the CDR3 is TGTGCCAGCAGCGCCGTTGTGGGTAGGACCTACAATGAGCAGTTCTTC.

This clonotype appeared a few times. The chain combines TRBV20-1 with TRBJ2-3, with TRBD2 as a possible D gene (7 bases). Trimming removed 2 bases from V and 0 bases from J, with 12 bases in between. Germline V gene sequence: CDR1 DFQATT, CDR2 SNEGSKA (reference sequence). This CDR3 is built from 15 residues. The CDR3 sequence is CSARRRGPSTDTQYF. The CDR3 DNA sequence: TGCAGTGCTAGACGGCGGGGGCCTAGCACAGATACGCAGTATTTT.

This clonotype came up a few times. The chain couples TRBV15 to TRBJ1-1; no clear D gene. With 7 bases removed from V and 0 bases from J, the gap between germline ends came to 9 bases. The V gene's germline CDR1 is LNHNV and CDR2 YYDKDF (reference sequence). The CDR3 contains 13 residues. CDR3 region: CATNNRLNTEAFF. In nucleotides, the CDR3 is TGTGCCACCAATAACAGACTGAACACTGAAGCTTTCTTT.

The rearrangement uses TRBV7-8 and TRBJ2-1; 8 bases fit TRBD2. Germline-derived CDR1 and CDR2 are SGHVS and FQNEAQ. The CDR3 sequence is 15 residues long. V lost 1 base, J lost 5 bases, and 4 bases stayed unmatched. The CDR3, as DNA: TGTGCCAGCAGCTTAGGGACTAGCCTCCACAATGAGCAGTTCTTC. This sequence encodes CASSLGTSLHNEQFF.

This clonotype showed up many times. The rearrangement joins TRBV6-5 to TRBJ1-3; D not resolved. The CDR3 is 11 residues long. Germline-derived CDR1 and CDR2 are MNHEY and SVGAGI. The V and J ends lost 3 bases and 11 bases respectively, with 8 bases between them. The CDR3 DNA reads TGTGCCAGCAGTTATGGGGTCGCCATATATTTT. Amino acid sequence: CASSYGVAIYF.

This clonotype was detected a few times. The chain uses TRBV3-1 and TRBJ2-1; the D is unclear. Trimming cost V 3 bases and J 6 bases, with 3 bases left between them. Germline lookup yields CDR1 LGHDT and CDR2 YNNKEL (reference sequence). This CDR3 contains 11 residues. The CDR3 bases are TGTGCCAGCAGCCACCTCAATGAGCAGTTCTTC. The encoded protein is CASSHLNEQFF.

This clonotype was detected a few times. This sequence joins TRBV6-6 and TRBJ2-3; unclear D gene. With 2 bases removed from V and 5 bases from J, the gap between germline ends came to 11 bases. The germline V gene encodes CDR1 MNHNY and CDR2 SVGAGI (reference sequence). CDR3 size: 14 residues. CDR3: CASSYVRRGDTQYF. The CDR3 region has the DNA TGTGCCAGCAGTTACGTTCGGCGCGGAGATACGCAGTATTTT.

In this sample, this clonotype turned up a few times. This chain joins TRBV27 and TRBJ2-7, with 8 bases matching TRBD2. Trimming removed 0 bases from V and 5 bases from J; junction bases left unmatched: 6. The length of the CDR3 is 15 residues. Germline loops: CDR1 MNHEY, CDR2 SMNVEV (reference sequence). CDR3 nucleotide sequence: TGTGCCAGCAGTTTATCGGCGGGAGGTTCCCACGAGCAGTACTTC. Translating it yields CASSLSAGGSHEQYF.

This clonotype showed up many times. The rearrangement links TRBV7-2 to TRBJ2-2, with D hard to call. CDR3 size: 14 residues. The germline CDR1 and CDR2 sequences are SGHTA and FQGNSA. Trimming removed 7 bases from V and 0 bases from J, with 9 bases in between. The CDR3 coding sequence is TGTGCCAGCAACTTTGATGCGAACACCGGGGAGCTGTTTTTT. Translated: CASNFDANTGELFF. Full variable domain (missing parts from reference TRBV7-2 and TRBJ2-2): GAGVSQSPSNKVTEKGKDVELRCDPISGHTALYWYRQSLGQGLEFLIYFQGNSAPDKSGLPSDRFSAERTGGSVSTLTIQRTQQEDSAVYLCASNFDANTGELFFGEGSRLTVL.

V usage is TRBV6-5 and J usage is TRBJ2-7, with D unclear. CDR3 size: 13 residues. CDR1 MNHEY and CDR2 SVGAGI come from the germline V gene. Trimming pared 2 bases from V and 2 bases from J, leaving 7 bases between. Here the CDR3 DNA reads TGTGCCAGCAGTTACAGGCCTACCTACGAGCAGTACTTC. It yields the protein CASSYRPTYEQYF.

V is TRBV20-1 and J is TRBJ1-6, with TRBD1 as a possible D gene (6 bases). Looked up from germline, CDR1 is DFQATT and CDR2 is SNEGSKA (reference sequence). The CDR3 has 14 amino acids. The ends were cut back, 3 bases at V and 9 bases at J, with 15 bases in the middle. The DNA for the CDR3 is TGCAGTGCTAGTACGGGGGCGCGAAGTTCACCCCTCCACTTT. This gives the protein CSASTGARSSPLHF.

This clonotype was recorded many times. The rearrangement links TRBV13 to TRBJ1-1; D remains ambiguous. The ends were cut back, 2 bases at V and 5 bases at J, with 3 bases in the middle. Looked up from germline, CDR1 is PRHDT and CDR2 is FYEKMQ (reference sequence). There are 11 residues in the CDR3. DNA for the CDR3: TGTGCCAGCAGCTTAAGTACTGAAGCTTTCTTT. Protein product: CASSLSTEAFF.

This clonotype appeared many times. The chain is built from TRBV7-2 and TRBJ2-5; 7 bases align to TRBD2. V lost 0 bases to trimming and J lost 5 bases; unmatched junction nucleotides: 6. In germline, CDR1 is SGHTA, CDR2 FQGNSA. This CDR3 is 15 amino acids long. CDR3 DNA: TGTGCCAGCAGCTTAGCTTTGCACGGGGGGGAGACCCAGTACTTC. It is translated as CASSLALHGGETQYF.

This chain connects TRBV7-3 to TRBJ2-2; D call uncertain. Germline CDR1 SGHTA, CDR2 FQGTGA. Deletions cut 5 bases from V and 5 bases from J, with 12 bases between. There are 14 residues in the CDR3. The CDR3 region has the DNA TGTGCCAGCAGCCCGTTCCGCGGAACCGGGGAGCTGTTTTTT. Translated: CASSPFRGTGELFF.

Concerning this clonotype: Given a much more abundant clone one base away, this may be a read error. CDR3 DNA: TGTGCCAGCAGTCCTGGGACAGGGGGCACAGATACGCAGCATTTT. This sequence encodes CASSPGTGGTDTQHF. The chain carries TRBV12-3 or TRBV12-4 and TRBJ2-3, with 12 bases aligning to TRBD1. The closer fit of TRBJ1-5 to the DNA end suggests the J call may be wrong. The CDR3 covers 15 residues.